This is a list of T cell receptor beta chains from one sample in a study of control samples from healthy donors and cancer patients. Using immunoSEQ multiplex PCR, the repertoire was profiled, and TCRdb retains in-frame clones only, with some absent. Of some 140,000 clones in the sample, over 85% were seen once. The specimen sequenced was PBMCs. The receptors derive from a man aged 50 or older with head and neck cancer. The CDR3 runs from the conserved cysteine through the conserved F or W. D genes are given only for firm matches. Size is stated for part of the rows, as once, few or many counts, or as a class when the clone is expanded.

size: -; V: TRBV5-6; D: -; J: TRBJ1-1; CDR3: CASSSDTHTEAFF; DNA: TGTGCCAGCAGCTCGGACACCCACACTGAAGCTTTCTTT
size: few; V: TRBV5-8; D: TRBD2; J: TRBJ2-1; CDR3: CASSLAGGRTYNEQFF; DNA: TGTGCCAGCAGCTTGGCCGGGGGGAGGACCTACAATGAGCAGTTCTTC
size: -; V: TRBV7-9; D: TRBD1; J: TRBJ1-2; CDR3: CASSLGTESLYGYTF; DNA: TGTGCCAGCAGCTTGGGGACAGAATCCCTTTATGGCTACACCTTC
size: -; V: TRBV2; D: -; J: TRBJ2-7; CDR3: CASRDRYEQYF; DNA: TGTGCCAGCAGAGATAGGTACGAGCAGTACTTC
size: -; V: TRBV28; D: TRBD1; J: TRBJ2-1; CDR3: CASSFETGGYYNEQFF; DNA: TGTGCCAGCAGTTTCGAGACAGGGGGCTACTACAATGAGCAGTTCTTC
size: -; V: TRBV21-1; D: -; J: TRBJ1-6; CDR3: CASSKALLGQGNSPLHF; DNA: TGTGCCAGCAGCAAAGCGCTTTTAGGACAGGGGAATTCACCCCTCCACTTT
size: -; V: TRBV6-6; D: -; J: TRBJ2-2; CDR3: CASSSSAIGTGELFF; DNA: TGTGCCAGCAGTTCGTCAGCAATCGGTACCGGGGAGCTGTTTTTT
size: many; V: TRBV7-9; D: TRBD2; J: TRBJ2-2; CDR3: CASSPAGATNTGELFF; DNA: TGTGCCAGCAGCCCAGCGGGAGCCACGAACACCGGGGAGCTGTTTTTT
size: -; V: TRBV27; D: -; J: TRBJ2-6; CDR3: CASSSLFVAGANVLTF; DNA: TGTGCCAGCAGTTCCTTGTTTGTGGCAGGGGCCAACGTCCTGACTTTC
size: -; V: TRBV7-9; D: -; J: TRBJ1-1; CDR3: CASSSQVNTEAFF; DNA: TGTGCCAGCAGCTCACAGGTGAACACTGAAGCTTTCTTT
size: -; V: TRBV4-1; D: -; J: TRBJ1-6; CDR3: CASSQVGGNYNSPLHF; DNA: TGCGCCAGCAGCCAAGTGGGCGGGAACTATAATTCACCCCTCCACTTT
size: -; V: TRBV5-8; D: -; J: TRBJ2-7; CDR3: CASSLGSVIEQYF; DNA: TGTGCCAGCAGCTTGGGAAGTGTGATCGAGCAGTACTTC
size: -; V: TRBV23-1; D: TRBD2; J: TRBJ2-1; CDR3: CASSLSLPSDSGRMNNEQFF; DNA: TGCGCCAGCAGTCTTTCCCTACCCTCTGATAGCGGGAGAATGAACAATGAGCAGTTCTTC
size: -; V: TRBV27; D: -; J: TRBJ1-6; CDR3: CASSLYNSPLHF; DNA: TGTGCCAGCAGTTTGTATAATTCACCCCTCCACTTT
size: -; V: TRBV18; D: TRBD1; J: TRBJ2-7; CDR3: CASLPRGQVYEQYF; DNA: TGTGCCAGCTTACCACGGGGACAGGTTTACGAGCAGTACTTC
size: once; V: TRBV28; D: TRBD2; J: TRBJ2-7; CDR3: CATGLAVSYEQYF; DNA: TGTGCCACCGGACTAGCGGTCTCCTACGAGCAGTACTTC
size: -; V: TRBV28; D: -; J: TRBJ1-1; CDR3: CASSLKSQAFF; DNA: TGTGCCAGCAGTTTAAAATCCCAAGCTTTCTTT
size: -; V: TRBV5-1; D: TRBD1; J: TRBJ1-3; CDR3: CASSSSGTGGNTIYF; DNA: TGCGCCAGCAGCTCATCCGGGACAGGGGGAAACACCATATATTTT
size: -; V: TRBV28; D: TRBD1; J: TRBJ2-2; CDR3: CASSLPRSGRGWTGELFF; DNA: TGTGCCAGCAGTCTCCCTCGGTCTGGCAGGGGGTGGACCGGGGAGCTGTTTTTT
size: -; V: TRBV7-3; D: -; J: TRBJ2-7; CDR3: CASSLGVLSSYEQYF; DNA: TGTGCCAGCAGCTTGGGGGTTCTGAGCTCCTACGAGCAGTACTTC
size: -; V: TRBV24-1; D: -; J: TRBJ2-5; CDR3: CATSDLVRGVETQYF; DNA: TGTGCCACCAGTGATTTGGTCAGAGGGGTGGAGACCCAGTACTTC
size: -; V: TRBV19; D: -; J: TRBJ2-1; CDR3: CASSGGYNEQFF; DNA: TGTGCCAGTAGTGGGGGTTACAATGAGCAGTTCTTC
size: -; V: TRBV2; D: TRBD2; J: TRBJ2-3; CDR3: CASSDSSGGVNTQYF; DNA: TGTGCCAGCAGTGATTCTAGCGGGGGGGTAAATACGCAGTATTTT
size: -; V: TRBV20-1; D: TRBD1; J: TRBJ1-2; CDR3: CSAWTGGGYTF; DNA: TGCAGTGCCTGGACAGGGGGAGGCTACACCTTC
size: -; V: TRBV19; D: -; J: TRBJ1-1; CDR3: CASRTYTEAFF; DNA: TGTGCCAGCCGAACTTACACTGAAGCTTTCTTT
size: -; V: TRBV11-3; D: -; J: TRBJ2-1; CDR3: CASSLDQVEQFF; DNA: TGTGCCAGCAGCTTAGATCAAGTAGAGCAGTTCTTC
size: -; V: TRBV6-6; D: TRBD2; J: TRBJ2-7; CDR3: CASRGLAGGAYEQYF; DNA: TGTGCCAGCAGGGGACTAGCGGGGGGGGCCTACGAGCAGTACTTC
size: -; V: TRBV5-1; D: TRBD2; J: TRBJ2-3; CDR3: CASSLVGRGTDTQYF; DNA: TGCGCCAGCAGCTTGGTCGGGAGGGGCACAGATACGCAGTATTTT